A selection of T cell receptor beta chains follows, all from one sample in a study of blood T cells in healthy people across ages. Via MiXCR, TCRdb re-called the 5' RACE reads, giving one row per CDR3 protein. The table lists approximately 730,000 distinct CDR3 sequences, around 46% of them singletons, with 20% to 25% in the top ten. Sequencing was carried out using blood. Every receptor here comes from a woman aged 55-70 years in good health. CDR3s leave out the opening cysteine and the closing phenylalanine or tryptophan.

>TRBV5-1|TRBJ2-3|12
ASSGSVLTDTQY
>TRBV6-5|TRBJ2-3|13
ASIARSGRRNTQY
>TRBV6-2/TRBV6-3|TRBJ2-7|11
ASSYFPGGEQY
>TRBV29-1|TRBJ2-7|13
SVEGGQGALYEQY
>TRBV12-3/TRBV12-4|TRBJ1-6|15
ASSLDDRGPYNSPLH
>TRBV27|TRBJ2-7|12
ASSLRERVYEQY
>TRBV5-1|TRBJ2-5|13
ASSFSSPSQETQY
>TRBV4-2|TRBJ2-5|12
ASSQEARGETQY
>TRBV9|TRBJ2-3|14
ASSVTGTSGTDTQY
>TRBV7-2|NA|14
ASSLGWRGEVNEQY
>TRBV20-1|TRBJ2-7|12
SVRLAGREYEQY
>TRBV29-1|TRBJ2-3|15
SVEDGQGRGQQDTQY
>TRBV20-1|TRBJ2-1|13
SARERGQGYNEQF
>TRBV6-6|TRBJ2-1|11
ASSRGIYNEQF
>TRBV7-6|TRBJ2-1|12
ASSLVRGPNEQF
>TRBV6-2/TRBV6-3|TRBJ2-7|9
ASSYPDEQY
>TRBV7-9|TRBJ1-2|10
ASSPLGGGYT
>TRBV6-5|TRBJ2-6|18
ASSSLGQGAPSSGANVLT
>TRBV20-1|TRBJ1-6|11
SAIRDGNSPLH
>TRBV18|TRBJ2-3|14
ASSPLGLVVADTQY
>TRBV24-1|TRBJ2-5|13
ATSDPSTIPETQY
>TRBV3-1|TRBJ2-3|12
ASSQASGWGAQY
>TRBV4-1|TRBJ1-4|13
ASSRFGTDNEKLF
>TRBV5-1|TRBJ2-5|11
ASAPGGQETQY
>TRBV12-3/TRBV12-4|NA|10
ASSNLWGEQY
>TRBV10-3|TRBJ2-1|12
AIKGLAGDNEQF
>TRBV12-3/TRBV12-4|NA|15
ASSLGSGGASYNEQY
>TRBV10-3|TRBJ2-7|13
AIRGSGGFQYEQY
>TRBV9|TRBJ2-5|10
ASSIQDGTQY
>TRBV2|TRBJ2-5|12
ASSELAGEETQY
>TRBV2|TRBJ2-1|13
ASRGVGTSGTEQF
>TRBV28|TRBJ1-4|12
ASVPEASHEKLF
>TRBV7-9|NA|12
ASSSGGVEETQY
>TRBV7-6|TRBJ2-7|15
ASSLVSGTSATYEQY
>TRBV20-1|TRBJ2-7|12
SARDASQVYEQY
>TRBV9|TRBJ2-1|10
ASSPTHGTQF
>TRBV7-6|TRBJ1-4|13
ASSPRGASNEKLF
>TRBV6-5|TRBJ2-1|17
ASSYPSRGTSGVYNEQF
>TRBV5-5|TRBJ1-5|13
ASSPGGVTNQPQH
>TRBV7-2|TRBJ2-5|13
ASSRLAGTNNEQY
>TRBV28|TRBJ2-7|13
ASSPGTSSSYEQY
>TRBV6-4|TRBJ2-3|12
ASSDSSDSDTQY
>TRBV7-9|TRBJ1-2|12
ASRGNIANYGYT
>TRBV14|TRBJ2-5|17
ASSQDPGLAGASRNEQY
>TRBV27|TRBJ2-1|15
ASSLEGGSGDYNEQF
>TRBV20-1|TRBJ2-5|9
NAQREWEQY
>TRBV7-3|TRBJ1-2|12
ASSPHGTGDGYT
>TRBV20-1|TRBJ2-7|11
SARQPGAGEQY
>TRBV9|TRBJ2-3|15
ASSPDMGAAGTDTQY
>TRBV20-1|TRBJ2-1|12
SATFGTIYNEQF
>TRBV6-1|TRBJ1-1|12
ASRLGEVNTEAF
>TRBV5-1|TRBJ1-1|10
ASGQWATEAF
>TRBV10-3|TRBJ1-2|13
AISDSRTRNYGYT
>TRBV7-2|TRBJ2-7|13
ASSQRTSRGYEQY
>TRBV6-5|TRBJ2-1|16
ASSYGGQGGLAGGEQF
>TRBV12-3/TRBV12-4|TRBJ2-1|13
ASRLLAGGRREQF
>TRBV7-9|TRBJ2-5|12
ASSLGLVRETQY
>TRBV20-1|TRBJ2-7|13
SAIRPSGGAHEQY
>TRBV14|TRBJ2-1|10
ASSQAYNEQF
>TRBV9|TRBJ1-2|7
ASIYGYT